This T cell receptor beta chain was recovered during a study of T-cell reconstitution after alpha-beta-depleted transplantation in children (dated by TCRdb to about 2016). About the full investigation: Using TCR repertoire profiling, the study quantitatively followed how T-cell immune reconstitution unfolded in children after TCRalphabeta/CD19-depleted allogeneic hematopoietic cell transplantation.

This clonotype was seen only a few times. The antigen it binds to is not known. One base away there is no much larger clone; base qualities are not given. From cysteine to phenylalanine, the CDR3 is 16 amino acids long. The kept DNA is CDR3 alone, 48 bases in frame from the first base. CDR1 SGHRS and CDR2 YFSETQ are derived from the germline V gene. After removal of 4 bases from V and 0 bases from J, the junction retains 8 bases not matched to a gene. The library was produced with PCR. These reads were obtained on an Illumina HiSeq 2500. TCR libraries were prepared with molecular barcoding, using unique molecular identifiers to normalize TCRbeta repertoire quantification. TCRdb cleaned the public reads at Q25 with fastp, built clones with MiXCR and kept in-frame beta chains. All rows with the same CDR3 protein become a single entry with the most common DNA and genes. This sample holds fewer than 150,000 distinct CDR3 sequences; roughly 9.7% were observed only once. The ten largest account for 24% of the sample.

What the work shows at the level of the full study, not this receptor alone: In some patients, the high TCRbeta diversity seen at day 60 was put down to recipient T cells and intrathymic progenitors that had survived conditioning. Over the following months the frequencies of hyperexpanded clones went down, and after one year T-cell counts and TCRbeta diversity were mostly credited to newly produced T cells. The apparently early alphabetaT-cell count recovery about two months after transplant was reportedly dependent on only several hundred rapidly expanded clones derived from non-depleted graft cells.

In light of the paper, this sample's treatment or condition label describes: allogeneic hematopoietic cell transplantation with graft depleted of TCRalphabeta T cells and CD19 B cells. Transplant recipients were children who received TCRalphabeta/CD19-depleted allogeneic hematopoietic cell grafts. This TCR was sampled from a girl in the first two years of life who had a stem cell transplant for combined immunodeficiency, so the T cells may come from the graft donor. The rearrangement combines TRBV5-1 with TRBJ2-3, with 7 bases in between that match TRBD1. Sequenced here: PBMCs, mostly from graft donor cells, sampled 180 days after TCRalphabeta/CD19-depleted stem cell transplant. The DNA is TGCGCCAGCAGCCCGCCGGGACAGCCTAGCACAGATACGCAGTATTTT. Translated, it reads CASSPPGQPSTDTQYF.